This TCR beta chain was identified during a study of cytomegalovirus exposure and HLA in healthy donors. The overall study: T cells numbering some 170 million yielded some 110 million unique TCR beta sequences in an earlier analysis.

This clone came up once. The antigen remains undetermined. The study, taken as a whole, reports: Researchers reported that a few CMV-associated chains were confirmed in vitro as CMV antigen-specific. In a later analysis, an Asian-associated ancestry cluster reportedly showed fewer N-insertions than the roughly 700-donor mean. A later analysis reported that several of the most significant clusters appeared to be linked to common viral pathogens, among them Epstein-Barr virus.

The V and J ends lost 1 base and 3 bases, in that order; junction bases with no gene match: 3. CDR1 is MNHEY, CDR2 SMNVEV, per germline (reference sequence). CDR3 length: 16 residues. The primer mix had 60 Vbeta and 13 Jbeta primers. Only in-frame clones appear in the TCRdb table, and some are missing; sequencing was by immunoSEQ multiplex PCR. The data hold 150,000 to 200,000 clones, with approximately 85% observed a single time. The TCR was taken from a man aged 18 to 30 in good health and CMV-seropositive. The chain has TRBV27 and TRBJ2-2; 9 nucleotides line up with TRBD1. The specimen was PBMCs. The CDR3 reads CASSLYRGHDTGELFF. As DNA, the CDR3 is TGTGCCAGCAGTTTATACAGGGGGCATGACACCGGGGAGCTGTTTTTT.